A single count supports the clone carrying this TCR beta chain. The sample is drawn from a study of blood T cell repertoires in COVID-19. Measured with immunoSEQ multiplex PCR; TCRdb has only the in-frame clones, and not every one. The table shows more than 150,000 clones, with just under 90% occurring only once. The V and J ends lost 4 bases and 2 bases respectively, with 17 bases between them. CDR3 length: 16 amino acids. Germline CDR1 is LGHNA and CDR2 is YSLEER. The sequenced sample consisted of peripheral blood. The chain has TRBV4-3 and TRBJ1-1, with D perhaps TRBD1 (6 bases). The sequence derives from a woman aged 18 to 35 who had recovered from COVID-19. The CDR3 here is CASSPRAGGRNTEAFF. CDR3 sequence (DNA): TGCGCCAGCAGCCCTAGGGCGGGGGGGCGTAACACTGAAGCTTTCTTT.